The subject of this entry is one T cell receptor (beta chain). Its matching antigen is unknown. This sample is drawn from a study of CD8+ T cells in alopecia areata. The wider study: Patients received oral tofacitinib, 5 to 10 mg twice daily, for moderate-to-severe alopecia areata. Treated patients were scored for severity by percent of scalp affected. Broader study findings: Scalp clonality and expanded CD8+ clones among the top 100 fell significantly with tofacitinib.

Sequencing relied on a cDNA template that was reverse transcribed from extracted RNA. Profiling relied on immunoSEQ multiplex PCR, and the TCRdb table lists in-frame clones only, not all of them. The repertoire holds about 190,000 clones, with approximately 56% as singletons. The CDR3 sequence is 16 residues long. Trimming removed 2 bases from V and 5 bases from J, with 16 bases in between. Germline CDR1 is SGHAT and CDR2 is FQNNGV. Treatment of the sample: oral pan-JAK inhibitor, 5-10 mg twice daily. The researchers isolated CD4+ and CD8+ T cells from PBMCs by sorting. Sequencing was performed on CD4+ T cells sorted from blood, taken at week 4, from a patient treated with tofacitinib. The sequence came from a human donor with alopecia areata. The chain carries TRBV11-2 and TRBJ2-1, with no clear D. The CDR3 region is CASSLPTAYSHNEQFF. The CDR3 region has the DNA TGTGCCAGCAGCTTACCAACTGCCTATTCCCACAATGAGCAGTTCTTC. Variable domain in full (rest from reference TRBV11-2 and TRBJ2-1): EAGVAQSPRYKIIEKRQSVAFWCNPISGHATLYWYQQILGQGPKLLIQFQNNGVVDDSQLPKDRFSAERLKGVDSTLKIQPAKLEDSAVYLCASSLPTAYSHNEQFFGPGTRLTVL.